This entry lists 9 T cell receptor beta chains sequenced from one sample in a study of vaccination effects on CD4 cells after COVID-19. Expansion of antigen-specific CD4+ T cells with viral peptide pools was carried out by the ViraFEST assay before sequencing. Culturing for more than 9 days preceded CD4+ T cell isolation. Data came from immunoSEQ multiplex PCR; TCRdb stores just in-frame clones and leaves some out. The sample contains 45,000 to 65,000 clones, around 80% of which appear only once. No antigen has been assigned to these receptors. The material was CD4+ T cells from PBMCs cultured with HCoV-229E spike peptides, obtained before COVID-19 vaccination. The receptors shown here come from a human donor who received a COVID-19 vaccine.

About this clone itself: The junction differs from germline at one of its ends, possibly a read error. The chain uses TRBV15 and TRBJ2-1, with D possibly TRBD1 on 6 matching bases. Germline CDR1 is LNHNV and CDR2 is YYDKDF (reference sequence). The CDR3 sequence is 13 residues long. The DNA for the CDR3 is TGTGCCACCAGTAGAGGACAGTACAATGAGCAGTTCTTC. It codes for CATSRGQYNEQFF.

The chain has TRBV27 and TRBJ2-1; 8 bases are shared with TRBD2. Germline CDR1 is MNHEY and CDR2 is SMNVEV (reference sequence). The CDR3 runs to 12 residues. The CDR3 sequence: CETSGAFNEQFF. The CDR3 region has the DNA TGTGAAACTAGCGGAGCTTTCAATGAGCAGTTCTTC.

The V gene is TRBV13, the J gene TRBJ1-1, with unresolved D. Per germline, CDR1 PRHDT and CDR2 FYEKMQ (reference sequence). Trimming shortened V by 1 base and J by 8 bases, and 8 bases separated the two germline ends. The CDR3 runs to 12 residues. CDR3 in amino acids: CASSLVAAEAFF. The CDR3 nucleotides read TGTGCCAGCAGCTTAGTGGCCGCCGAAGCTTTCTTT. Variable domain in full (rest from reference TRBV13 and TRBJ1-1): AAGVIQSPRHLIKEKRETATLKCYPIPRHDTVYWYQQGPGQDPQFLISFYEKMQSDKGSIPDRFSAQQFSDYHSELNMSSLELGDSALYFCASSLVAAEAFFGQGTRLTVV.

The CDR3 bases are TGTGCCAGTAGCTCGACACGGGATAATTCACCCCTCCACTTT. As protein: CASSSTRDNSPLHF. J is TRBJ1-6 and V is TRBV19, with D unclear. Trimming took 6 bases from V and 5 from J, leaving 11 bases between them. Germline V lookup: CDR1 LNHDA, CDR2 SQIVND (reference sequence). This CDR3 spans 14 amino acids.

CDR3 in amino acids: CASGTGGGPYNEQFF. CDR3 DNA sequence: TGTGCCAGTGGAACTGGGGGGGGGCCTTACAATGAGCAGTTCTTC. This chain uses TRBV6-5 with TRBJ2-1, with D perhaps TRBD2 (7 bases). CDR3 length equals 15 residues. V gave up 9 bases and J gave up 4 bases, with 19 bases separating them. Germline V gene sequence: CDR1 MNHEY, CDR2 SVGAGI.

This clone was observed a few times. This chain connects TRBV2 to TRBJ1-5; D is undetermined. This CDR3 comprises 13 residues. Germline CDR1 SNHLY, CDR2 FYNNEI. The V and J ends lost 3 bases and 4 bases respectively, with 7 bases between them. The CDR3 sequence is CASSDNLNQPQHF. DNA of the CDR3: TGTGCCAGCAGTGACAATCTTAATCAGCCCCAGCATTTT.

The J gene is TRBJ1-5, the V gene TRBV5-1; no clear D gene. Germline V gives CDR1 SGHRS, CDR2 YFSETQ. Trimming took off 0 bases at V and 4 bases at J, with 11 bases between the two ends. The CDR3 totals 15 residues. DNA for the CDR3: TGCGCCAGCAGCTTGGGACCGCCGCTTAATCAGCCCCAGCATTTT. Protein: CASSLGPPLNQPQHF.

The chain employs TRBV30 and TRBJ1-6; no reliable D call. Trimming removed 0 bases from V and 0 bases from J, with 15 bases in between. Per the germline V gene, CDR1 is GTSNPN and CDR2 is SVGIG (reference sequence). The CDR3 length is 18 residues. CDR3 protein: CAWSVGRTPSSYNSPLHF. CDR3 sequence (DNA): TGTGCCTGGAGTGTAGGGAGGACTCCTAGCTCCTATAATTCACCCCTCCACTTT.

V gene TRBV6-5 combines with J gene TRBJ1-1; a weak D match, TRBD1 (5 bases). The V end was cut by 2 bases, the J end by 6 bases, with 13 bases between. The CDR3 covers 14 residues. CDR1 is MNHEY, CDR2 SVGAGI, per germline. The CDR3 is CASSYRGTQAEAFF. CDR3 in DNA: TGTGCCAGCAGTTACCGGGGGACCCAAGCTGAAGCTTTCTTT.